This TCR beta chain was captured in a study of a mutant IDH1 vaccine in newly diagnosed glioma. Study-level information: Treated patients showed a male proportion of approximately 62%, a female proportion of about 40%, and a mean age of about 41 years. Pretreatment consisted of radiotherapy, temozolomide, or both, with most receiving both.

As to time point: baseline, week 1 (first vaccination visit). The treatment here: pre-vaccination baseline after standard-of-care therapy. The donors' diagnosis was new WHO grade 3 or 4 astrocytoma that was IDH1-mutant and ATRX-lost. With regard to this clone: Its antigen is unknown.

General study points: Apparently, pseudoprogression bore no relation to changes among the top peripheral T cell clonotypes.

The protocol was immunoSEQ multiplex PCR, while the TCRdb copy is restricted to in-frame clones and leaves out a portion. The sample holds approximately 100,000 clones, approximately 90% seen once. The CDR3 runs to 15 residues. The V gene's germline CDR1 is SGHDT and CDR2 YYEEEE. V lost 4 bases to trimming and J lost 2 bases; unmatched junction nucleotides: 4. The source is a woman aged 45-60 years with glioma. The rearrangement uses TRBV5-6 and TRBJ2-5; the match to TRBD1 covers 11 bases. Sequenced here: PBMCs, sampled from a glioma patient treated with radiotherapy, temozolomide or both. Here the CDR3 DNA reads TGTGCCAGCAGCCCGGACAGGGGGCTGCAAGAGACCCAGTACTTC. Its protein is CASSPDRGLQETQYF.